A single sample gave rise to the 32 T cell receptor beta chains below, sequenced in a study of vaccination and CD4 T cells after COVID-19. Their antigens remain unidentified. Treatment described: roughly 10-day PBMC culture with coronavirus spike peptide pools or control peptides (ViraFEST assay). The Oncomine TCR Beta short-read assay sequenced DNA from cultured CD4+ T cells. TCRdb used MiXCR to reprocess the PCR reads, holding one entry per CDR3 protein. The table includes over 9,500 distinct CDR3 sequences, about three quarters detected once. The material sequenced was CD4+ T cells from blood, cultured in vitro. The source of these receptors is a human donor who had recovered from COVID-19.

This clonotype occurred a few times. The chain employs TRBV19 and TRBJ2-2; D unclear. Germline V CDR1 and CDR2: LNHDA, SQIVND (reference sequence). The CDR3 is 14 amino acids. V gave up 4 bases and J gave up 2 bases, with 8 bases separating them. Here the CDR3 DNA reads TGTGCCAGTAGTAAATCCTCAAACACCGGGGAGCTGTTTTTT. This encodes CASSKSSNTGELFF.

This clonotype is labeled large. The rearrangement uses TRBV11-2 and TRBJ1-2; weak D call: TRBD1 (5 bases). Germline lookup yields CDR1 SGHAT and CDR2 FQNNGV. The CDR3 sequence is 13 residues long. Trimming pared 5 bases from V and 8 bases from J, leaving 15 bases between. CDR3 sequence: CASSLRGATGYTF. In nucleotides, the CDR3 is TGTGCCAGCAGCCTAAGGGGCGCGACGGGCTACACCTTC.

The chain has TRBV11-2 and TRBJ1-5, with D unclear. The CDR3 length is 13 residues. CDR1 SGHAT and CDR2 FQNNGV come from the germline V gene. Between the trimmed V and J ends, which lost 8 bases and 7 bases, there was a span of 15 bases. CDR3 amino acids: CASALNAQQPQHF. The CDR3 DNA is TGTGCCAGCGCCCTCAATGCTCAGCAGCCCCAGCATTTT. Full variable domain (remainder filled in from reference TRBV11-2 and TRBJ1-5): EAGVAQSPRYKIIEKRQSVAFWCNPISGHATLYWYQQILGQGPKLLIQFQNNGVVDDSQLPKDRFSAERLKGVDSTLKIQPAKLEDSAVYLCASALNAQQPQHFGDGTRLSIL.

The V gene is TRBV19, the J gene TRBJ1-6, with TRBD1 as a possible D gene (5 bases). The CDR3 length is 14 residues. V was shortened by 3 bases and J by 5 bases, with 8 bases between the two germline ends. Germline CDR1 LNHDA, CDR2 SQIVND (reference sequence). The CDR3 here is CASSMTENNSPLHF. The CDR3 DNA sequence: TGTGCCAGTAGTATGACAGAAAATAATTCACCCCTCCACTTT.

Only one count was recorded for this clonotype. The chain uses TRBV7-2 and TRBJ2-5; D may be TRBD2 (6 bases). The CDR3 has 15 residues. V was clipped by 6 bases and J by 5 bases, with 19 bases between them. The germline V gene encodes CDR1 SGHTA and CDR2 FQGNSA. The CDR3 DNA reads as TGTGCCAGCAGATCGGGGGACGCAGGGTCGGAGACCCAGTACTTC. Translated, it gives CASRSGDAGSETQYF.

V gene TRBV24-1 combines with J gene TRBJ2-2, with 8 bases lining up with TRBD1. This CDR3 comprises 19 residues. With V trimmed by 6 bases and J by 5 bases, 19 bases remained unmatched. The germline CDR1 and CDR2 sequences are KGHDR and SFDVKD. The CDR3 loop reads CATSSGQGSGGVGTGELFF. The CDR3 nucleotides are TGTGCCACCAGTTCCGGACAGGGATCTGGGGGAGTCGGTACCGGGGAGCTGTTTTTT.

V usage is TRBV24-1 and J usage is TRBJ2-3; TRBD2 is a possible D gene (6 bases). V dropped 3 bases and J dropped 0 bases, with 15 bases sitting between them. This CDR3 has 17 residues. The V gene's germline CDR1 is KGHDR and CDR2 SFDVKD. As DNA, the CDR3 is TGTGCCACCAGTGATCCGGGACTGGATACTAGCACAGATACGCAGTATTTT. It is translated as CATSDPGLDTSTDTQYF.

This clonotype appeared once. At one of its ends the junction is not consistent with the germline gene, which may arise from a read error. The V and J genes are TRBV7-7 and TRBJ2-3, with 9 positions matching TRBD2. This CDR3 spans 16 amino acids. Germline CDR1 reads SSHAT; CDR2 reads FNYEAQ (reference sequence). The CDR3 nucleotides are TGTGCTAGCAGCTTAGGCCTAGCGGGAAGCACAGATACGCAGTATTTT. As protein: CASSLGLAGSTDTQYF.

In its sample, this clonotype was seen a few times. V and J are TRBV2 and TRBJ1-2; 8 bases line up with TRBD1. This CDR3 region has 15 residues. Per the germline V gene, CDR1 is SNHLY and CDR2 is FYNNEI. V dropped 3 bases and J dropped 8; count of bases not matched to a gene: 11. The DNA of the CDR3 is TGTGCCAGCAGTGACCTCGGGACAGGACAGGGAGGCTACACCTTC. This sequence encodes CASSDLGTGQGGYTF.

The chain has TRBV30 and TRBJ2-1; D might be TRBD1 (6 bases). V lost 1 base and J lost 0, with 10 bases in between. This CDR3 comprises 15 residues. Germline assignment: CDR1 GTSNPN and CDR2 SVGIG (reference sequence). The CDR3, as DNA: TGTGCCTGGAGTGGGAGAGGGGGCTCCTACAATGAGCAGTTCTTC. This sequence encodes CAWSGRGGSYNEQFF.

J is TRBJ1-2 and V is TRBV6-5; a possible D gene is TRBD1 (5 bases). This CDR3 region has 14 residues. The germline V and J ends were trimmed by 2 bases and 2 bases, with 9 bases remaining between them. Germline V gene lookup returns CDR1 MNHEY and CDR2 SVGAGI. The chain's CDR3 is CASSYRQGNYGYTF. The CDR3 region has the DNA TGTGCCAGCAGTTACAGGCAGGGAAACTATGGCTACACCTTC.

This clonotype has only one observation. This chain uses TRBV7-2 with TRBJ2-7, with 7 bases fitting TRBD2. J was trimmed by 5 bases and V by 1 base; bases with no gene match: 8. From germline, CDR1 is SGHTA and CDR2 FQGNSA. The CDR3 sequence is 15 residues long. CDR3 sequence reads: CASSLGGTTAHEQYF. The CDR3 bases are TGTGCCAGCAGCTTAGGGGGGACTACGGCCCACGAGCAGTACTTC.

CDR3 protein: CASRKDSPNEKLFF. The CDR3 coding sequence is TGTGCCAGCAGGAAAGACAGCCCTAATGAAAAACTGTTTTTT. The chain uses TRBV7-8 and TRBJ1-4; possibly TRBD1 for D (5 bases). The length of the CDR3 is 14 residues. V dropped 6 bases and J dropped 3 bases, with 11 bases sitting between them. The germline CDR1 and CDR2 sequences are SGHVS and FQNEAQ.

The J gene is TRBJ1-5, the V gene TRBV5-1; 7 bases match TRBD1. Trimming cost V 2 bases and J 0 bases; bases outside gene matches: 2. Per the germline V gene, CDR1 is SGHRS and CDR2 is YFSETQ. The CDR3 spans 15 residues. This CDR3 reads CASSLQGNSNQPQHF. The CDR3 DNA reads TGCGCCAGCAGCTTACAGGGGAATAGCAATCAGCCCCAGCATTTT.

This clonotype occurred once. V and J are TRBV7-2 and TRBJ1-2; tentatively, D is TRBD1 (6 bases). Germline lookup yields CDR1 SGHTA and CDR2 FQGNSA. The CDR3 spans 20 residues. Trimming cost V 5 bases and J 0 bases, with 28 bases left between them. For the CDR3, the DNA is TGTGCCAGCAGCCCGCCGGCCGTCCGGGTGGTACAGGGAGCTAACTATGGCTACACCTTC. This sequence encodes CASSPPAVRVVQGANYGYTF.

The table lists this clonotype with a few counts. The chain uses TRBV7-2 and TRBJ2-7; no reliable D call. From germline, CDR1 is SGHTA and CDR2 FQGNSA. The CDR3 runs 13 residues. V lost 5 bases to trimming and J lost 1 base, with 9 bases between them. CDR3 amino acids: CASSRAQSYEQYF. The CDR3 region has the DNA TGTGCCAGCAGCAGGGCTCAGTCCTACGAGCAGTACTTC.

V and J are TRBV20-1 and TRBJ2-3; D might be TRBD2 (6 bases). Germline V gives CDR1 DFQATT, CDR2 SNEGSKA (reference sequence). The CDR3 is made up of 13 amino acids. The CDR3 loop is CRARDLSTDTQYF. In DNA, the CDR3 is TGCAGAGCCCGGGACTTAAGCACAGATACGCAGTATTTT.

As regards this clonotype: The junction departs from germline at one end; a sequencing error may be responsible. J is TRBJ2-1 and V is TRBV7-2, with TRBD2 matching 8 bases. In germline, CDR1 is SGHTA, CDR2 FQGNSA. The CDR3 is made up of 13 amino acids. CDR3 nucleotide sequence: TGTGCCAGCAGCGTAGCGGGGTCTATAATTCTGTTCTTC. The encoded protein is CASSVAGSIILFF.

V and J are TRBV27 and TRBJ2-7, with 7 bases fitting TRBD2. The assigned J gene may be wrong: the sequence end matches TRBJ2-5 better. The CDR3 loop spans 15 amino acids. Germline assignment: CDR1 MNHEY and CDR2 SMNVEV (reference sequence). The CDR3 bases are TGTGCCAGCAAACCCACTAGCGCAAGAGGAGAGACCCAGTACTTC. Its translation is CASKPTSARGETQYF.

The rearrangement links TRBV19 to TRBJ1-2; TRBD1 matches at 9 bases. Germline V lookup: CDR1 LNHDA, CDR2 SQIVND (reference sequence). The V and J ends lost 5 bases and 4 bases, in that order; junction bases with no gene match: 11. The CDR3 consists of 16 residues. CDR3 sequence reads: CASSVVPGQGGYGYTF. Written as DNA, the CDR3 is TGTGCCAGTAGTGTAGTCCCGGGACAGGGCGGCTATGGCTACACCTTC. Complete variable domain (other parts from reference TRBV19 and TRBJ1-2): DGGITQSPKYLFRKEGQNVTLSCEQNLNHDAMYWYRQDPGQGLRLIYYSQIVNDFQKGDIAEGYSVSREKKESFPLTVTSAQKNPTAFYLCASSVVPGQGGYGYTFGSGTRLTVV.

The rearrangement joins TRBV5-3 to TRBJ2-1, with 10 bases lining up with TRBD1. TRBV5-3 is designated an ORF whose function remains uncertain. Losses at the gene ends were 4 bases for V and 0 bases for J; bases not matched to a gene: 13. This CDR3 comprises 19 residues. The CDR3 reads CARSAETGGGGSSYNEQFF. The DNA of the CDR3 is TGTGCCAGAAGCGCGGAGACAGGGGGCGGTGGTAGCTCCTACAATGAGCAGTTCTTC.

In DNA form, the CDR3 reads TGTGCCAGTAGTACCGCGGATTACGGCGGGACAGGGATTAATTCACCCCTCCACTTT. Residues: CASSTADYGGTGINSPLHF. The gene calls are TRBV19 and TRBJ1-6; 9 bases match TRBD1. Germline V gene sequence: CDR1 LNHDA, CDR2 SQIVND (reference sequence). The CDR3 runs 19 residues. V gave up 4 bases and J gave up 6 bases; unmatched junction bases: 16.

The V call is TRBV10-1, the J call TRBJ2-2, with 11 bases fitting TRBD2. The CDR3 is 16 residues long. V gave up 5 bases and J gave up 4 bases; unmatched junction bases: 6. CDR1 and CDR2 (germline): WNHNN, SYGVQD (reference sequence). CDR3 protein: CASSSGTSGSTGELFF. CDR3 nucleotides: TGCGCCAGCAGTTCCGGGACTAGCGGTTCCACCGGGGAGCTGTTTTTT.

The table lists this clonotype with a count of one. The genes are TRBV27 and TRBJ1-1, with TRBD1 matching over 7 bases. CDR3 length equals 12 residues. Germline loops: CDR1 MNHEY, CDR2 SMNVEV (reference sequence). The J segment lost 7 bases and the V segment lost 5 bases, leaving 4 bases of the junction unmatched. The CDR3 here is CASSIRQGEAFF. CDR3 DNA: TGTGCCAGCAGTATCAGACAGGGTGAAGCTTTCTTT.

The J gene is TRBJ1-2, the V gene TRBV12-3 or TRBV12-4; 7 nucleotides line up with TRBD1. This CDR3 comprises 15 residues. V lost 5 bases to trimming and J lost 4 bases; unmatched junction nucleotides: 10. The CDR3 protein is CASSGPRQGTYGYTF. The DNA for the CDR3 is TGTGCCAGCAGTGGGCCCCGACAGGGAACCTATGGCTACACCTTC.

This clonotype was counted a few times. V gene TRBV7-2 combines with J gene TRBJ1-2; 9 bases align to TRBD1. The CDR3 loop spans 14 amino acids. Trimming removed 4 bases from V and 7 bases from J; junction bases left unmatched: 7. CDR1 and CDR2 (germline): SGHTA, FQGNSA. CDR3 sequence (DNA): TGTGCCAGCAGCTCGACAGGGGGTAAAGGTGGCTACACCTTC. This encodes CASSSTGGKGGYTF.

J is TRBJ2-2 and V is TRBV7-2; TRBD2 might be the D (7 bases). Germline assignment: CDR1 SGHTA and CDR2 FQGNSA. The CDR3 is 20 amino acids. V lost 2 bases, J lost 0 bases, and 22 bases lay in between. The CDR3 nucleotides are TGTGCCAGCAGCTTAAGGGGGGGAGCCGGGACTATGTCGAACACCGGGGAGCTGTTTTTT. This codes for CASSLRGGAGTMSNTGELFF.

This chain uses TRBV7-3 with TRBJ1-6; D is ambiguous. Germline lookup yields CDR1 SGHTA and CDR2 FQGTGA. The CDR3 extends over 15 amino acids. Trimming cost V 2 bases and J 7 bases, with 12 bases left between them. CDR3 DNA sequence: TGTGCCAGCAGCTTATCCGGGAACCGAAATTCACCCCTCCACTTT. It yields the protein CASSLSGNRNSPLHF. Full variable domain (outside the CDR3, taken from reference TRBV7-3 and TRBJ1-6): GAGVSQTPSNKVTEKGKYVELRCDPISGHTALYWYRQSLGQGPEFLIYFQGTGAADDSGLPNDRFFAVRPEGSVSTLKIQRTERGDSAVYLCASSLSGNRNSPLHFGNGTRLTVT.

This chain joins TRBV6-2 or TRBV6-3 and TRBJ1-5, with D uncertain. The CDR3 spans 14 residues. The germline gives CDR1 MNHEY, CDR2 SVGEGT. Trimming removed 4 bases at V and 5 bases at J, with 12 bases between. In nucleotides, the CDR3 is TGTGCCAGCAGTTTCTTGACAACGGATCAGCCCCAGCATTTT. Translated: CASSFLTTDQPQHF.

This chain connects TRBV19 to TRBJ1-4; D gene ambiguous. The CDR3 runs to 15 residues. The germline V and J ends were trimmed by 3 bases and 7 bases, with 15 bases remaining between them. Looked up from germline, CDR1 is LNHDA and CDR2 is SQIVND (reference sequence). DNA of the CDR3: TGTGCCAGTAGTATGAAGCAGCTTTTGGGTGAAAAACTGTTTTTT. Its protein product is CASSMKQLLGEKLFF.

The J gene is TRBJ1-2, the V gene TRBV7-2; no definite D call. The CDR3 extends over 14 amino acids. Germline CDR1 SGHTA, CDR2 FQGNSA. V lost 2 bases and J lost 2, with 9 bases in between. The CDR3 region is CASSLNRVNYGYTF. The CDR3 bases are TGTGCCAGCAGCTTAAATCGGGTCAACTATGGCTACACCTTC.

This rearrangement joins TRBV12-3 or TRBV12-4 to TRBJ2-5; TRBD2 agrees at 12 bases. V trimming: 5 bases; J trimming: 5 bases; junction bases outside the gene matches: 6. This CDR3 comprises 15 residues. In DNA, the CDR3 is TGTGCCAGCAGTCCGACTAGCGGGAGCGGTGAGACCCAGTACTTC. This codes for CASSPTSGSGETQYF.